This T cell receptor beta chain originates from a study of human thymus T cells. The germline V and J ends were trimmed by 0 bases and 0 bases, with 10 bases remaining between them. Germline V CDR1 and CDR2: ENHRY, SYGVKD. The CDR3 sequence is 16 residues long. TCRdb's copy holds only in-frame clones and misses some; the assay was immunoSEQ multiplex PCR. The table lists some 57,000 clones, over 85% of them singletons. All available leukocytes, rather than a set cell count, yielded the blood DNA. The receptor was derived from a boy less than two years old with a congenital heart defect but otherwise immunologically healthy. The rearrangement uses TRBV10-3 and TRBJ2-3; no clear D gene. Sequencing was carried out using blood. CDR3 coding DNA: TGTGCCATCAGTGAGTCGAGCAAGTCTAGCACAGATACGCAGTATTTT. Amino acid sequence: CAISESSKSSTDTQYF.